This T cell receptor beta chain was observed in a study of immune evolution from preneoplasia to lung adenocarcinoma. Whole-study findings and limits: Top clone share appeared to fall from AAH through AIS, MIA, adenocarcinoma.

Clones were read by immunoSEQ multiplex PCR, and TCRdb kept only the in-frame ones, dropping some. The data contain about 8,000 clones, roughly 78% of them singletons. Note on this clone: Its antigen is still unknown.

V lost 7 bases, J lost 5 bases, and 9 bases lay in between. The CDR3 sequence is 12 residues long. The V gene's germline CDR1 is MGHDK and CDR2 SYGVNS. The TCR comes from a person aged 65 to 85 with lung adenocarcinoma. Sequencing was carried out using FFPE adjacent normal lung tissue. The V call is TRBV25-1, the J call TRBJ2-1, with D possibly TRBD2 on 5 matching bases. CDR3 region: CASKAENNEQFF. The DNA for the CDR3 is TGTGCCAGCAAAGCGGAAAACAATGAGCAGTTCTTC.